Presented here are 6 T cell receptor beta chains from one specimen sequenced in a study of blood T cells in healthy people across ages. Through a sample-barcoded 5' primer and a J-beta primer mix, a second PCR was run for roughly 7 to 11 cycles. TCRdb re-analysed the 5' RACE reads in MiXCR, keeping a single row per CDR3 protein. The sample yields approximately 810,000 distinct CDR3 sequences, 35% to 40% seen once. Sequenced input: blood. Receptors were obtained from a man between 18 and 29 years old in good health.

This clonotype was counted a few times. The chain combines TRBV7-3 with TRBJ2-5; D uncertain. This CDR3 is 13 amino acids long. The ends were cut back, 1 base at V and 1 base at J, with 4 bases in the middle. Germline V gives CDR1 SGHTA, CDR2 FQGTGA. CDR3 in DNA: TGTGCCAGCAGCTTAAACTTCCAAGAGACCCAGTACTTC. It translates to CASSLNFQETQYF.

The chain combines TRBV20-1 with TRBJ2-7; D not resolved. V lost 6 bases to trimming and J lost 4 bases, with 13 bases between them. Germline V gene lookup returns CDR1 DFQATT and CDR2 SNEGSKA (reference sequence). The CDR3 length is 12 residues. The CDR3 bases are TGCAGTGCCAAGCCGGATTTTTACGAGCAGTACTTC. It is translated as CSAKPDFYEQYF.

In this sample, this clonotype turned up once. Being one base from a much bigger clone, this may be a read error. The chain employs TRBV25-1 and TRBJ1-2; D might be TRBD1 (5 bases). Germline CDR1 is MGHDK and CDR2 is SYGVNS. Trimming shortened V by 3 bases and J by 12 bases, and 11 bases separated the two germline ends. This CDR3 comprises 11 residues. In nucleotides, the CDR3 is TGTGCCAGCAGTGACAGGGCGGGCCACACCTTC. Its protein is CASSDRAGHTF.

The gene calls are TRBV9 and TRBJ2-4; D tentatively reads TRBD1 or TRBD2 (6 bases each). Gene TRBJ2-7 matches the end of the DNA better, so the J call may be wrong. The CDR3 covers 15 residues. CDR1 SGDLS and CDR2 YYNGEE come from the germline V gene. Here the CDR3 DNA reads TGTGCCAGCAGCGTAGGGGGGGCGGCTTATTCCGAGCAGTACTTC. Amino acids: CASSVGGAAYSEQYF.

This clonotype was counted a single time. This may stem from a read error, because a much larger clone lies one nucleotide away. V gene TRBV10-3 combines with J gene TRBJ2-5, with D possibly being TRBD1 or TRBD2 (5 bases each). The CDR3 has 15 amino acids. The V and J ends lost 3 bases and 1 base respectively, with 12 bases between them. Per the germline V gene, CDR1 is ENHRY and CDR2 is SYGVKD. CDR3 residues: CAISDVTGPQETQYF. The DNA of the CDR3 is TGTGCCATCAGTGATGTAACGGGGCCCCAAGAGACCCAGTACTTC.

The chain uses TRBV12-3 or TRBV12-4 and TRBJ1-1; D ambiguous. CDR3 length equals 13 residues. V was pared by 0 bases and J by 4 bases, with 6 bases between. DNA of the CDR3: TGTGCCAGCAGTTTAGCGGTTAGCACTGAAGCTTTCTTT. Protein product: CASSLAVSTEAFF.